Listed below are T cell receptor beta chains from one sample, sequenced in a study of vaccination and CD4 T cells after COVID-19. These receptors' antigens are unknown. TCRdb called the PCR reads again in MiXCR, with one record for every CDR3 protein. The table shows around 12,000 distinct CDR3 sequences, with approximately 57% occurring only once. The sample consisted of CD4+ T cells from blood, cultured in vitro. These TCRs come from a human donor who had recovered from COVID-19. Each CDR3 is given with its conserved first and last residue. D genes are given only for firm matches. Rows may omit the clone size; those that give it use once, few, many or a size class.

j_call v_call d_call clone_size cdr3_aa cdr3_nt
TRBJ2-7 TRBV27 TRBD2 - CASSLAGGRGEQYF TGTGCCAGCAGTTTGGCGGGAGGGCGGGGAGAGCAGTACTTC
TRBJ2-3 TRBV7-2 - - CASSIQALATDTQYF TGTGCCAGCAGCATCCAGGCCCTCGCGACAGATACGCAGTATTTT
TRBJ2-7 TRBV2 TRBD2 few CASSEAGRARYEQYF TGTGCCAGCAGTGAAGCCGGGAGGGCCCGGTACGAGCAGTACTTC
TRBJ1-1 TRBV20-1 - - CSARSRNTEAFF TGCAGTGCTAGATCACGGAACACTGAAGCTTTCTTT
TRBJ2-7 TRBV27 - - CASSLSGSREQYF TGTGCCAGCAGTTTATCGGGTTCTAGGGAGCAGTACTTC
TRBJ1-6 TRBV5-4 - few CASSSQRGKGPPLHF TGTGCCAGCAGCTCCCAGAGGGGGAAGGGTCCACCCCTCCACTTT
TRBJ1-5 TRBV11-2 - few CASSLGGGKEHF TGTGCCAGCAGCTTAGGAGGGGGGAAGGAGCATTTT
TRBJ1-3 TRBV20-1 TRBD1 - CSAGTGAGNTIYF TGCAGTGCCGGGACAGGGGCTGGAAACACCATATATTTT
TRBJ2-3 TRBV2 - few CASRKGLSHYDTQYF TGTGCCAGCAGGAAAGGGTTATCCCACTACGATACGCAGTATTTT
TRBJ2-7 TRBV7-3 TRBD2 - CASSLHMLGNLTSGCAYEQYF TGTGCCAGCAGCTTACATATGTTAGGGAACCTTACTAGCGGATGTGCCTACGAGCAGTACTTC
TRBJ2-5 TRBV2 TRBD2 - CASSAQRAGAETQYF TGTGCCAGCAGCGCCCAGCGAGCGGGAGCGGAGACCCAGTACTTC
TRBJ2-3 TRBV28 - - CASRGGSRTDTQYF TGTGCCAGCAGGGGTGGCTCCCGCACAGATACGCAGTATTTT
TRBJ2-3 TRBV3-1 TRBD1 - CASSQPTGQGYTDTQYF TGTGCCAGCAGCCAACCTACCGGACAGGGGTACACAGATACGCAGTATTTT
TRBJ1-1 TRBV20-1 TRBD1 - CSARTGQGVHGTEAFF TGCAGTGCTAGAACTGGACAGGGCGTTCACGGCACTGAAGCTTTCTTT
TRBJ2-3 TRBV12-3/TRBV12-4 - - CASRRRTDTQYF TGTGCCAGCAGGAGGAGGACAGATACGCAGTATTTT
TRBJ2-7 TRBV7-8 TRBD1 - CASSPRGTGVVEQYF TGTGCCAGCAGCCCGCGGGGGACAGGGGTGGTCGAGCAGTACTTC
TRBJ1-1 TRBV12-3/TRBV12-4 TRBD1 - CASSLADRFLLNLMNTEAFF TGTGCCAGCAGTTTAGCGGACAGGTTCCTCCTTAACCTCATGAACACTGAAGCTTTCTTT
TRBJ1-5 TRBV23-1 - - CASSQPARRNQPQHF TGCGCCAGCAGTCAGCCCGCCCGGCGGAATCAGCCCCAGCATTTT
TRBJ2-7 TRBV7-9 - few CASREAGGGSYEQYF TGTGCCAGCAGGGAAGCGGGCGGCGGCTCCTACGAGCAGTACTTC
TRBJ1-5 TRBV6-5 - - CASSYSGEGAQHF TGTGCCAGCAGTTACTCAGGGGAGGGAGCCCAGCATTTT
TRBJ2-5 TRBV6-5 TRBD2 - CASSSGLAVYQETQYF TGTGCCAGCAGTTCGGGACTAGCGGTTTACCAAGAGACCCAGTACTTC
TRBJ1-2 TRBV20-1 TRBD1 few CSASLGDRIDGYTF TGCAGTGCTAGTCTAGGGGACAGGATCGATGGCTACACCTTC
TRBJ2-1 TRBV12-3/TRBV12-4 - once CASSSGLHYNEQFF TGTGCCAGCAGTTCGGGGCTACACTACAATGAGCAGTTCTTC
TRBJ2-2 TRBV20-1 TRBD2 few CSAALGGLSTGELFF TGCAGTGCTGCCCTGGGGGGACTAAGTACCGGGGAGCTGTTTTTT
TRBJ2-7 TRBV2 - - CASRREESSYEQYF TGTGCCAGCAGGAGGGAGGAAAGCTCCTACGAGCAGTACTTC
TRBJ1-2 TRBV27 - - CASSLSHGDGPYGYTF TGTGCCAGCAGTTTATCGCACGGAGACGGACCCTATGGCTACACCTTC
TRBJ1-1 TRBV7-2 - few CASSPYPGAFYTEAFF TGTGCCAGCAGCCCTTACCCGGGGGCCTTTTACACTGAAGCTTTCTTT
TRBJ2-1 TRBV28 TRBD2 - CASSLDRLAGESKFF TGTGCCAGCAGTTTAGACCGACTAGCGGGAGAGTCGAAGTTCTTC
TRBJ2-5 TRBV20-1 - medium-sized CSANDDNQETQYF TGCAGTGCTAACGACGACAACCAAGAGACCCAGTACTTC
TRBJ2-7 TRBV7-2 - - CASSLVPSPYEQYF TGTGCCAGCAGCTTAGTTCCCTCGCCCTACGAGCAGTACTTC
TRBJ2-7 TRBV18 TRBD1 - CASSPPGQGDYEQYF TGTGCCAGCTCACCACCGGGACAGGGTGATTACGAGCAGTACTTC
TRBJ2-2 TRBV10-3 - - CAISAFSGGSGELFF TGTGCCATCAGTGCTTTTTCGGGGGGCTCCGGGGAGCTGTTTTTT
TRBJ2-5 TRBV5-4 TRBD1 - CASSPGQGETQYF TGTGCCAGCAGCCCGGGACAGGGGGAGACCCAGTACTTC